This TCR beta chain was sequenced for a study of cytomegalovirus exposure and HLA in healthy donors. Though nominally healthy at sampling, donors likely had unrecorded immune exposures. The PCR contained 60 Vbeta and 13 Jbeta primers. The protocol was immunoSEQ multiplex PCR, while the TCRdb copy is restricted to in-frame clones and leaves out a portion. Counted here are under 200,000 clones, about four fifths occurring once; the ten biggest clones make up 0.38%. Sequencing was done on a sample of PBMCs. The clonotype originates from a boy between 2 and 10 years old in good health and CMV-seronegative.

CDR3 amino acids: CASSSNRGQETQYF. The DNA of the CDR3 is TGTGCCAGCAGTTCCAACAGGGGGCAAGAGACCCAGTACTTC. The V and J genes are TRBV28 and TRBJ2-5, with 8 bases fitting TRBD1. The CDR3 extends over 14 amino acids. Germline lookup yields CDR1 MDHEN and CDR2 SYDVKM. Unmatched junction bases numbered 3, after V lost 4 bases and J lost 2 bases. Supplemented by reference TRBV28 and TRBJ2-5, the full variable domain reads DVKVTQSSRYLVKRTGEKVFLECVQDMDHENMFWYRQDPGLGLRLIYFSYDVKMKEKGDIPEGYSVSREKKERFSLILESASTNQTSMYLCASSSNRGQETQYFGPGTRLLVL.